This T cell receptor beta chain emerged from a study of T cell responses to AZD1222 COVID-19 vaccine. Study-wide results and limits: Donor demographics were predominantly white British with a female majority; clonal diversity may be underestimated. Per reports, nearly half of all spike-specific TCRs target regions that are unmutated in variants. Elevations in Spike-specific TCR breadth and depth followed administration of two AZD1222 doses.

This clone has only one observation. Antigen: not known. The repertoire was sequenced with immunoSEQ multiplex PCR; TCRdb's copy has only in-frame clones and lacks some. The sample shows about 110,000 clones, about 81% of them seen only once. The CDR3 has 17 amino acids. Trimming stripped 1 base from V and 0 bases from J, with 12 bases between. Germline V gene sequence: CDR1 MGHRA, CDR2 YSYEKL. The chain joins TRBV4-1 to TRBJ1-4, with D possibly being TRBD1 (5 bases). This TCR came from an adult in good health. The sample in question was peripheral blood, obtained on day 0 of AZD1222 vaccination. CDR3 region: CASSQGQRVATNEKLFF. The CDR3 region has the DNA TGCGCCAGCAGCCAAGGACAGCGGGTTGCAACTAATGAAAAACTGTTTTTT.